The 26 T cell receptor beta chains below come from one sample, sequenced in a study of OX40 agonist ivuxolimab in advanced cancers. The method was immunoSEQ multiplex PCR; TCRdb's version includes in-frame clones alone and lacks a portion of them. The data contain about 100,000 clones, 94% of them singletons. Sequenced material: CD4+ or CD8+ T cells sorted from blood, taken in a trial of the OX40 agonist ivuxolimab. These receptors were obtained from an adult with an advanced solid tumor such as melanoma, head and neck, liver or kidney cancer.

The J gene is TRBJ1-2, the V gene TRBV6-5; a possible D gene is TRBD1 (5 bases). The CDR3 covers 15 residues. The V end lost 2 bases, the J end lost 0 bases, and 10 bases lay between the germline ends. CDR1 is MNHEY and CDR2 is SVGAGI in the germline V gene. Here the CDR3 DNA reads TGTGCCAGCAGTTACGGGCAGGGAGCTAACTATGGCTACACCTTC. It codes for CASSYGQGANYGYTF.

V gene TRBV13 combines with J gene TRBJ1-1; 7 bases line up with TRBD1. CDR1 is PRHDT, CDR2 FYEKMQ, per germline (reference sequence). The CDR3 loop spans 15 amino acids. Trimming took 5 bases from V and 1 from J; bases not matched to a gene: 7. CDR3 sequence: CASSRRDRRNTEAFF. CDR3 DNA: TGTGCCAGCAGCCGGCGGGACAGAAGGAACACTGAAGCTTTCTTT.

The genes are TRBV5-6 and TRBJ1-2; D call uncertain. Germline V gene data show CDR1 as SGHDT and CDR2 as YYEEEE. V lost 4 bases to trimming and J lost 3 bases, with 7 bases between them. The CDR3 totals 12 residues. For the CDR3, the DNA is TGTGCCAGCAGCGAGGACCACTATGGCTACACCTTC. Amino acid sequence: CASSEDHYGYTF.

This rearrangement joins TRBV2 to TRBJ1-2; perhaps TRBD1 as D (6 bases). Trimming stripped 6 bases from V and 0 bases from J, with 11 bases between. The CDR3 contains 14 residues. Germline V CDR1 and CDR2: SNHLY, FYNNEI. CDR3 DNA: TGTGCCAGCAGGGACAGAGGAGCTAACTATGGCTACACCTTC. Its protein is CASRDRGANYGYTF.

This chain connects TRBV19 to TRBJ2-1; no clear D gene. V dropped 6 bases and J dropped 7 bases, with 10 bases sitting between them. Germline V gives CDR1 LNHDA, CDR2 SQIVND (reference sequence). This CDR3 contains 12 residues. DNA for the CDR3: TGTGCCAGTAGCGACGGTCGAAATGAGCAGTTCTTC. As protein: CASSDGRNEQFF.

This chain uses TRBV11-2 with TRBJ2-5; maybe TRBD1 (5 bases). CDR3 length: 13 amino acids. Deletions cut 7 bases from V and 5 bases from J, with 14 bases between. Per germline, CDR1 SGHAT and CDR2 FQNNGV. CDR3 loop: CASTSGHYETQYF. DNA of the CDR3: TGTGCCAGCACCTCAGGGCATTACGAGACCCAGTACTTC.

Here the CDR3 DNA reads TGTGCCAGCAGCTTATCTCCTCCGACAGGGGCCCCCTACAATGAGCAGTTCTTC. Its protein product is CASSLSPPTGAPYNEQFF. This chain links TRBV7-2 with TRBJ2-1; TRBD1 agrees at 8 bases. Germline CDR1 SGHTA, CDR2 FQGNSA. V lost 2 bases to trimming and J lost 2 bases; unmatched junction nucleotides: 11. CDR3 length: 18 residues.

The chain recombines TRBV2 with TRBJ2-7, with D hard to call. The CDR3 contains 10 residues. CDR1 SNHLY and CDR2 FYNNEI come from the germline V gene. With 8 bases removed from V and 5 bases from J, the gap between germline ends came to 7 bases. The CDR3 sequence: CASQKNEQYF. In nucleotides, the CDR3 is TGTGCCAGCCAGAAGAACGAGCAGTACTTC.

This chain joins TRBV4-1 and TRBJ2-7; TRBD1 matches at 8 bases. Germline CDR1 and CDR2: MGHRA and YSYEKL. J gave up 3 bases and V 4 bases, and 8 bases lay outside the gene matches. CDR3 length: 15 residues. CDR3 coding DNA: TGCGCCAGCAGCCTCAAAGGGACAGGACTCTACGAGCAGTACTTC. Protein: CASSLKGTGLYEQYF.

This clone was seen a single time. The chain employs TRBV11-2 and TRBJ2-5; D may be TRBD1 or TRBD2 (5 bases each). The CDR3 runs 15 residues. V was pared by 1 base and J by 1 base, with 10 bases between. Germline-derived CDR1 and CDR2 are SGHAT and FQNNGV. The CDR3 DNA is TGTGCCAGCAGCTTAGGTTCCGGGGCCCAAGAGACCCAGTACTTC. Translation gives CASSLGSGAQETQYF.

V and J are TRBV4-2 and TRBJ2-7, with 8 bases identical to TRBD2. The CDR3 has 14 residues. CDR1 is LGHNA and CDR2 is YNFKEQ in the germline V gene. V was pared by 1 base and J by 4 bases, with 3 bases of the junction left unmatched. This chain's CDR3 is CASSQAGGYYEQYF. Here the CDR3 DNA reads TGTGCCAGCAGCCAAGCGGGAGGGTATTACGAGCAGTACTTC.

V is TRBV6-1 and J is TRBJ1-2; D is unclear. The CDR3 has 14 residues. In germline, CDR1 is MNHNS, CDR2 SASEGT. With 2 bases removed from V and 3 bases from J, the gap between germline ends came to 10 bases. The CDR3 here is CASSEFSSYYGYTF. Written as DNA, the CDR3 is TGTGCCAGCAGTGAATTCTCCAGCTACTATGGCTACACCTTC.

The V and J genes are TRBV13 and TRBJ1-2; 8 bases map to TRBD1. The CDR3 is 12 amino acids. V gave up 5 bases and J gave up 13 bases; unmatched junction bases: 9. Germline lookup yields CDR1 PRHDT and CDR2 FYEKMQ (reference sequence). The CDR3 coding sequence is TGTGCCAGCAGCCCCAACAGGGGGGTAGGCACCTTC. This encodes CASSPNRGVGTF.

V and J are TRBV30 and TRBJ2-5; maybe TRBD2 (5 bases). V was cut by 4 bases and J by 2 bases, with 14 bases left in between. The CDR3 runs 14 residues. The V gene's germline CDR1 is GTSNPN and CDR2 SVGIG (reference sequence). The CDR3 nucleotides are TGTGCCTGGACCGGGGTAGCCACGCAAGAGACCCAGTACTTC. Translation: CAWTGVATQETQYF.

This chain joins TRBV7-2 and TRBJ2-7; 7 nucleotides line up with TRBD1. The ends lost 5 bases at V and 3 bases at J; junction bases unmatched: 16. This CDR3 is 17 amino acids long. Germline V lookup: CDR1 SGHTA, CDR2 FQGNSA. The CDR3 is CASSPRTGKLVGYEQYF. The DNA for the CDR3 is TGTGCCAGCAGCCCAAGGACAGGAAAGCTGGTGGGCTACGAGCAGTACTTC.

The chain is built from TRBV28 and TRBJ2-3, with D perhaps matching TRBD1 (5 bases). The V end was cut by 5 bases, the J end by 8 bases, with 14 bases between. This CDR3 is built from 13 residues. CDR1 is MDHEN and CDR2 is SYDVKM in the germline V gene. The DNA of the CDR3 is TGTGCCAGCAGTGAAGATTCGCAGGGTACGCAGTATTTT. This codes for CASSEDSQGTQYF.

The V gene is TRBV5-1, the J gene TRBJ2-1; D uncertain. The CDR3 has 13 residues. Trimming left V 0 bases short and J 10 bases short, with 11 bases between. Germline-derived CDR1 and CDR2 are SGHRS and YFSETQ. DNA of the CDR3: TGCGCCAGCAGCTTGGGAGTTGGTCGCGAGCAGTTCTTC. Residues: CASSLGVGREQFF. The entire variable domain, with the rest obtained from reference TRBV5-1 and TRBJ2-1, is as follows: KAGVTQTPRYLIKTRGQQVTLSCSPISGHRSVSWYQQTPGQGLQFLFEYFSETQRNKGNFPGRFSGRQFSNSRSEMNVSTLELGDSALYLCASSLGVGREQFFGPGTRLTVL.

The chain joins TRBV19 to TRBJ1-5; D might be TRBD1 (5 bases). The germline gives CDR1 LNHDA, CDR2 SQIVND (reference sequence). CDR3 length: 15 amino acids. The CDR3, as DNA: TGTGTCACCACCGACTCGGGACGGGCCTCTCAGCCCCAGCATTTT. Translating gives CVTTDSGRASQPQHF.

V usage is TRBV7-9 and J usage is TRBJ2-1; 10 positions agree with TRBD2. Germline CDR1 reads SEHNR; CDR2 reads FQNEAQ (reference sequence). Unmatched junction bases numbered 4, after V lost 1 base and J lost 4 bases. The CDR3 has 16 amino acids. The CDR3 DNA follows: TGTGCCAGCAGCTTAGTAAGCGGGAGGGGTTACAATGAGCAGTTCTTC. This translates into CASSLVSGRGYNEQFF. Together with reference TRBV7-9 and TRBJ2-1, the CDR3 gives the full variable domain: DTGVSQNPRHKITKRGQNVTFRCDPISEHNRLYWYRQTLGQGPEFLTYFQNEAQLEKSRLLSDRFSAERPKGSFSTLEIQRTEQGDSAMYLCASSLVSGRGYNEQFFGPGTRLTVL.

The chain is built from TRBV5-5 and TRBJ2-7; the D gene is possibly TRBD1 (6 bases). The CDR3 loop spans 14 amino acids. The V gene lost 0 bases and the J gene lost 2 bases, with 9 bases spanning the gap. The V gene's germline CDR1 is SGHKS and CDR2 YYEKEE (reference sequence). As DNA, the CDR3 is TGTGCCAGCAGCTTGGCTGCAGGGGCCTACGAGCAGTACTTC. It is translated as CASSLAAGAYEQYF.

The chain is built from TRBV5-6 and TRBJ1-1, with 7 positions matching TRBD1. Germline V lookup: CDR1 SGHDT, CDR2 YYEEEE. The CDR3 runs to 12 residues. Germline trimming cut 3 bases from V and 8 bases from J; bases unmatched to any gene: 4. CDR3 DNA sequence: TGTGCCAGCAGCTCAGGGGGGGTAGAAGCTTTCTTT. Translating gives CASSSGGVEAFF.

This clone appeared once. V is TRBV6-1 and J is TRBJ1-2; D ambiguous. V lost 10 bases to trimming and J lost 3 bases, with 18 bases between them. The length of the CDR3 is 14 residues. Looked up from germline, CDR1 is MNHNS and CDR2 is SASEGT. The CDR3 coding sequence is TGTGCCATCGGTGTGCCAGGCGGCTACTATGGCTACACCTTC. This translates into CAIGVPGGYYGYTF.

The chain employs TRBV28 and TRBJ1-3, with unresolved D. Germline V gives CDR1 MDHEN, CDR2 SYDVKM. Trimming took 2 bases from V and 0 from J, leaving 8 bases between them. The CDR3 has 15 residues. CDR3 coding DNA: TGTGCCAGCAGTTTAGACCAGATCTCTGGAAACACCATATATTTT. Its translation: CASSLDQISGNTIYF.

V and J are TRBV15 and TRBJ2-3, with D tentatively TRBD1 or TRBD2 (5 bases each). The germline gives CDR1 LNHNV, CDR2 YYDKDF (reference sequence). The germline V and J ends were trimmed by 1 base and 3 bases, with 17 bases remaining between them. The CDR3 spans 17 residues. The CDR3 region has the DNA TGTGCCACCAGCAGAGCGTTGTCAGGGTCGGGAACAGATACGCAGTATTTT. This encodes CATSRALSGSGTDTQYF.

The chain joins TRBV27 to TRBJ2-2; no reliable D call. Germline loops: CDR1 MNHEY, CDR2 SMNVEV (reference sequence). Trimming removed 3 bases from V and 3 bases from J, with 8 bases in between. The CDR3 has 14 residues. CDR3 in DNA: TGTGCCAGCAGTTTGGGCATCTACACCGGGGAGCTGTTTTTT. It encodes CASSLGIYTGELFF.

This clone has a single count. The genes are TRBV27 and TRBJ1-2; 8 nucleotides match TRBD1. The J segment lost 5 bases and the V segment lost 8 bases, leaving 4 bases of the junction unmatched. CDR1 is MNHEY and CDR2 is SMNVEV in the germline V gene (reference sequence). This CDR3 has 12 amino acids. The CDR3 coding sequence is TGTGCCAGCCGGGACAGGACGTATGGCTACACCTTC. This sequence encodes CASRDRTYGYTF.